This TCR beta chain was profiled in a study of blood T cell repertoires in COVID-19. Study details: There were acute and convalescent COVID-19 samples, and they came from the United States, Italy and Spain. PBMCs, B-cell-depleted T cells, or T cells provided the cDNA or gDNA that made up the material.

Patients in Seattle were enrolled during active infection, then followed longitudinally. Only a few counts were recorded for this clone. Per the original methods: Amplifying reference gene primers gave estimates of nucleated cell counts. The repertoire was sequenced with immunoSEQ multiplex PCR; TCRdb's copy has only in-frame clones and lacks some. D and trimming were read from the DNA, whereas the V and J calls and clone size are those reported in that table. The repertoire holds approximately 500,000 clones, with less than 90% as singletons. CDR3 length: 17 amino acids. V lost 1 base to trimming and J lost 5 bases; unmatched junction nucleotides: 10. Per the germline V gene, CDR1 is GTSNPN and CDR2 is SVGIG (reference sequence).

The sequence derives from a woman aged 50 to 60 with COVID-19, enrolled during active disease. Material for sequencing was peripheral blood. The V gene is TRBV30, the J gene TRBJ1-6, with 8 positions matching TRBD1. The CDR3 protein is CAWSDGSGTGDNSPLHF. CDR3 nucleotide sequence: TGTGCCTGGAGTGACGGATCCGGGACAGGAGATAATTCACCCCTCCACTTT.